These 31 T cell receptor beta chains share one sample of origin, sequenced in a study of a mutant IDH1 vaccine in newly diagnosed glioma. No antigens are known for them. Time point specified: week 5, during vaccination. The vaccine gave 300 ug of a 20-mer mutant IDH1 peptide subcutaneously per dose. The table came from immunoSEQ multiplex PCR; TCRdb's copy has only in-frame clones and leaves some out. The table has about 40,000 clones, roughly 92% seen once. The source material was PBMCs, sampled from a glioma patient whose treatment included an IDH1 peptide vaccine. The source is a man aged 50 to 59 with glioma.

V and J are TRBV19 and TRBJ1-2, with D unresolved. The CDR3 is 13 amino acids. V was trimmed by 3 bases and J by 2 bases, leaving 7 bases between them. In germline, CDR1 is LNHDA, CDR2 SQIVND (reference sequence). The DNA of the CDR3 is TGTGCCAGTAGTATGGGGAACAACTATGGCTACACCTTC. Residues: CASSMGNNYGYTF.

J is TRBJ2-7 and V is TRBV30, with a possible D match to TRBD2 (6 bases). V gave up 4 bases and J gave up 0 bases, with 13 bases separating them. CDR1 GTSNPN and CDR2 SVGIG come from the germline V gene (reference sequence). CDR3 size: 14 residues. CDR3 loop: CAWMRLSGSYEQYF. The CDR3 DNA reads TGTGCCTGGATGCGTCTTAGCGGCTCCTACGAGCAGTACTTC.

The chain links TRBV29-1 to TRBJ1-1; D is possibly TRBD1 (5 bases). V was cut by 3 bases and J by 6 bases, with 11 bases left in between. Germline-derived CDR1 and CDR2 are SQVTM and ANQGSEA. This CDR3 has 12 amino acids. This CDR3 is CSVEGVIAEAFF. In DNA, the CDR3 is TGCAGCGTTGAGGGGGTTATCGCTGAAGCTTTCTTT.

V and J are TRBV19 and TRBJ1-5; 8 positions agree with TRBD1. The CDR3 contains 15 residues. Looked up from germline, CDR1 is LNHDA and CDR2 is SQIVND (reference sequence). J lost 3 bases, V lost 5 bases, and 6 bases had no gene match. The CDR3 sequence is CASSLTGGVNQPQHF. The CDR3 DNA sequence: TGTGCCAGTAGTCTAACAGGGGGTGTCAATCAGCCCCAGCATTTT.

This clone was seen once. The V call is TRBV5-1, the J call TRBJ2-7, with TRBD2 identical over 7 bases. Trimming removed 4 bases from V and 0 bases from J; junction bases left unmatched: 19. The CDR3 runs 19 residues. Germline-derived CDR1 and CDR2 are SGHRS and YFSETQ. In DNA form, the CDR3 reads TGCGCCAGCAGCGGGGGGGAGTTAGCGGGTGGCCGACCCTCCTACGAGCAGTACTTC. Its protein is CASSGGELAGGRPSYEQYF.

CDR3 sequence: CASSPGTFGETQYF. Written as DNA, the CDR3 is TGCGCCAGCAGCCCAGGGACTTTCGGAGAGACCCAGTACTTC. The chain joins TRBV4-1 to TRBJ2-5; tentatively, D is TRBD2 (6 bases). Deletions cut 4 bases from V and 4 bases from J, with 13 bases between. Germline V gene sequence: CDR1 MGHRA, CDR2 YSYEKL. The CDR3 has 14 amino acids.

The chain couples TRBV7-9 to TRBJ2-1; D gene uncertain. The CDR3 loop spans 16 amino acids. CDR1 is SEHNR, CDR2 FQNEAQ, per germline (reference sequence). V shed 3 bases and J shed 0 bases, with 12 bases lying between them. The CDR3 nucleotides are TGTGCCAGCAGCTTGGGCCGGGCTAACTCCTACAATGAGCAGTTCTTC. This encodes CASSLGRANSYNEQFF.

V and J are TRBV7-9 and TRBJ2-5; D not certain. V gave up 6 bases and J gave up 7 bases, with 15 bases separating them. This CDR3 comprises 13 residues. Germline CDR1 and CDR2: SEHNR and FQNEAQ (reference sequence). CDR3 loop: CASSGESGWTQYF. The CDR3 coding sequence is TGTGCCAGCAGTGGGGAATCTGGGTGGACCCAGTACTTC.

The CDR3 protein is CASSLTRTYEQYF. The CDR3 nucleotides read TGTGCCAGCAGTCTGACACGAACCTACGAGCAGTACTTC. The chain is built from TRBV6-5 and TRBJ2-7; D is unresolved. V was pared by 5 bases and J by 2 bases, with 10 bases between. This CDR3 region has 13 residues. Germline lookup yields CDR1 MNHEY and CDR2 SVGAGI.

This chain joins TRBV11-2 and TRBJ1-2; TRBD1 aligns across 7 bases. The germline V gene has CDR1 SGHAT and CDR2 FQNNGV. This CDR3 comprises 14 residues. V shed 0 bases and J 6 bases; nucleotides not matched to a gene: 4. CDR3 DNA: TGTGCCAGCAGCTTAGAAATCAGGGGGGATGGCTACACCTTC. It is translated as CASSLEIRGDGYTF.

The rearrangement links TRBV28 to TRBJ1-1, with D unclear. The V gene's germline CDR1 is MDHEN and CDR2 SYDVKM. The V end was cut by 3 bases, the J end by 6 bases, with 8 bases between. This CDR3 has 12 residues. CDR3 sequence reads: CASSFGSAEAFF. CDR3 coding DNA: TGTGCCAGCAGTTTTGGGAGCGCTGAAGCTTTCTTT.

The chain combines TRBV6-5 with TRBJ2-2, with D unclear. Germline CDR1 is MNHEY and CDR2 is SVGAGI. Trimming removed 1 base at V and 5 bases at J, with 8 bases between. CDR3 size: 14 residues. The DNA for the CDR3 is TGTGCCAGCAGTTACTTTGGGGATACCGGGGAGCTGTTTTTT. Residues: CASSYFGDTGELFF.

CDR3 in amino acids: CASSGRRSNYGYTF. The CDR3 nucleotides read TGTGCCAGCAGTGGAAGGCGATCTAACTATGGCTACACCTTC. This chain links TRBV2 with TRBJ1-2; D unclear. Germline assignment: CDR1 SNHLY and CDR2 FYNNEI. The CDR3 length is 14 residues. Between the trimmed V and J ends, which lost 4 bases and 0 bases, there was a span of 9 bases.

Here the CDR3 DNA reads TGTGCCAGCAGTACAGGACAGGCACTTAGGGCTTTCTTT. As protein: CASSTGQALRAFF. The chain carries TRBV5-4 and TRBJ1-1; TRBD1 agrees at 7 bases. Trimming took 5 bases from V and 11 from J; bases not matched to a gene: 12. This CDR3 spans 13 amino acids. Germline V gene data show CDR1 as SGHNT and CDR2 as YYREEE (reference sequence).

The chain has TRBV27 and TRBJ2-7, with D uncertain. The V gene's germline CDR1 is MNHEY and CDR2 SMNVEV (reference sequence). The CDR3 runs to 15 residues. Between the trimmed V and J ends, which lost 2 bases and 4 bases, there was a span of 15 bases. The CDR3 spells CASSLVPSSTYEQYF. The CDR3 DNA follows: TGTGCCAGCAGTTTAGTCCCCTCGTCGACATACGAGCAGTACTTC.

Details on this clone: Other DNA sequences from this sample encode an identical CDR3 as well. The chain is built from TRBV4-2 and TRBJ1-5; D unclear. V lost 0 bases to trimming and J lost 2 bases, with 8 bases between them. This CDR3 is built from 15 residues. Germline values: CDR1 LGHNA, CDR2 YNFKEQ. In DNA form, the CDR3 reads TGTGCCAGCAGCCAAGAGACCGGGGGCAATCAGCCCCAGCATTTT. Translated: CASSQETGGNQPQHF.

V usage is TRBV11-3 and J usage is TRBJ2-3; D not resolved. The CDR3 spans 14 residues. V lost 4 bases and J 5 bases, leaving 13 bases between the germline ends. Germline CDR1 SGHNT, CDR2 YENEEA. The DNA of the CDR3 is TGTGCCAGCAGCTCCCCGAAAGAGAGAGATACGCAGTATTTT. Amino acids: CASSSPKERDTQYF.

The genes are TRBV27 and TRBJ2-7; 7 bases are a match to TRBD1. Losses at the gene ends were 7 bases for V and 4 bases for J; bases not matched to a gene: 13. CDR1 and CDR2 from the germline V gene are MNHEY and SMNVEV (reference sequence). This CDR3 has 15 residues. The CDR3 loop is CASTASGTDFYEQYF. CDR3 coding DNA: TGTGCCAGCACTGCTTCCGGGACAGATTTTTACGAGCAGTACTTC.

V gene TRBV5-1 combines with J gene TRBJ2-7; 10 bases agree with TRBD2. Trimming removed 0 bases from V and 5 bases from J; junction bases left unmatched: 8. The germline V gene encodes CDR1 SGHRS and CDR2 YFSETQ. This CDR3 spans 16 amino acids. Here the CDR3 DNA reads TGCGCCAGCAGCTTGGCATTAGCGGGAGGTCTAGACGAGCAGTACTTC. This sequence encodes CASSLALAGGLDEQYF.

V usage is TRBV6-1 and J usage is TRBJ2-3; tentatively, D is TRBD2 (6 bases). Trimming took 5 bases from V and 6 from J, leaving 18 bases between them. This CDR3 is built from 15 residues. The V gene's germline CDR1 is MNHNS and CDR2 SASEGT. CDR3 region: CASSFRGSGSDTQYF. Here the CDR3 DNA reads TGTGCCAGCAGTTTCCGGGGGAGCGGTTCGGATACGCAGTATTTT.

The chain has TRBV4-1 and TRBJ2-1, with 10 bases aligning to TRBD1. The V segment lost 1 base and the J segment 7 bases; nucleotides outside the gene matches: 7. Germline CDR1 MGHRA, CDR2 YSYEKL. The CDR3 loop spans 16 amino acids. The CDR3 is CASSQGGTGAWNEQFF. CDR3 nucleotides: TGCGCCAGCAGCCAAGGCGGGACAGGGGCATGGAATGAGCAGTTCTTC.

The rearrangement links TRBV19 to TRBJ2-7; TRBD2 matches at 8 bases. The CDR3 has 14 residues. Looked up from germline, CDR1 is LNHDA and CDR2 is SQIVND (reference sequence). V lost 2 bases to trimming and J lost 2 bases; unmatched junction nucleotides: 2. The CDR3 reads CASSIQRGTYEQYF. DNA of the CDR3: TGTGCCAGTAGTATACAGCGGGGGACCTACGAGCAGTACTTC.

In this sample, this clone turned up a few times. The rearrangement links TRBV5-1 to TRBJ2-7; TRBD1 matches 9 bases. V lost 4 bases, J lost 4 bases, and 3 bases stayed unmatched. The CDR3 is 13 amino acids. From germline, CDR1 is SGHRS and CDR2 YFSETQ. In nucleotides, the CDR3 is TGCGCCAGCAGCATAGGGACAGGGTACGAGCAGTACTTC. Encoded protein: CASSIGTGYEQYF.

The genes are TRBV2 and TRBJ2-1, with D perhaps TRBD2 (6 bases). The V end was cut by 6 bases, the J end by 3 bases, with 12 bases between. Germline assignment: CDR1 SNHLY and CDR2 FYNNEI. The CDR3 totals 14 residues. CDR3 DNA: TGTGCCAGCAGGGCTCCGGGACTCTACAATGAGCAGTTCTTC. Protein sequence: CASRAPGLYNEQFF.

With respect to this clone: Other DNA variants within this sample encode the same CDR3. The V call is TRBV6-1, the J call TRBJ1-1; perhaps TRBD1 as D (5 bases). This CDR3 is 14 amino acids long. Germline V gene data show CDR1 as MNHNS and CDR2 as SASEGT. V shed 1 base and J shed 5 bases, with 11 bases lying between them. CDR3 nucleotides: TGTGCCAGCAGTGAAGACCGGGGGGATACTGAAGCTTTCTTT. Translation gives CASSEDRGDTEAFF.

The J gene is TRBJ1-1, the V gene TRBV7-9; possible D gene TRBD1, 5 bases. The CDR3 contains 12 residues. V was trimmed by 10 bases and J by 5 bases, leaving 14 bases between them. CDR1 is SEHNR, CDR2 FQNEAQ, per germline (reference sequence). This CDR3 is CATSRGGTEAFF. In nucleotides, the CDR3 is TGTGCCACTTCCCGGGGCGGGACTGAAGCTTTCTTT.

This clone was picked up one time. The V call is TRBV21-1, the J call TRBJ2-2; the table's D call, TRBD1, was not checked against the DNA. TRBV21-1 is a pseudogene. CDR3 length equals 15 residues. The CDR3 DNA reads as TGTGCCAGCAGCAAGTCAGGGGTCGGCACCGGGGAGCTGTTTTTT. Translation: CASSKSGVGTGELFF.

CDR3 DNA: TGTGCCAGCAGCCCAAATAACAATGAGCAGTTCTTC. As protein: CASSPNNNEQFF. This rearrangement joins TRBV9 to TRBJ2-1; D is unclear. The CDR3 runs to 12 residues. CDR1 is SGDLS, CDR2 YYNGEE, per germline. The V gene lost 4 bases and the J gene lost 5 bases, with 7 bases spanning the gap.

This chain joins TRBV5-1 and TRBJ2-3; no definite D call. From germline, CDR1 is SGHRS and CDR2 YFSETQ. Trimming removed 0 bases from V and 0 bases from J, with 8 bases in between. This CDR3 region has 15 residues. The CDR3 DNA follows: TGCGCCAGCAGCTTGGATCCGGTAAGCACAGATACGCAGTATTTT. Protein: CASSLDPVSTDTQYF.

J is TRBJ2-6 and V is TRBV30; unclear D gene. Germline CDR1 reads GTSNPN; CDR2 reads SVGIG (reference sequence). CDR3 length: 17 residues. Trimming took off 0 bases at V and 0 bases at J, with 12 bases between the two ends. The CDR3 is CAWSVAQAVSGANVLTF. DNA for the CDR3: TGTGCCTGGAGTGTAGCACAAGCAGTCTCTGGGGCCAACGTCCTGACTTTC.

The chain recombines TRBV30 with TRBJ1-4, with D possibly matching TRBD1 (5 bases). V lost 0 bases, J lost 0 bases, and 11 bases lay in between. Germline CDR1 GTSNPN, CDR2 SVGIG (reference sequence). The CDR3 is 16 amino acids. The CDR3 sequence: CAWSVGQRTTNEKLFF. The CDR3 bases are TGTGCCTGGAGTGTAGGACAAAGGACAACTAATGAAAAACTGTTTTTT.